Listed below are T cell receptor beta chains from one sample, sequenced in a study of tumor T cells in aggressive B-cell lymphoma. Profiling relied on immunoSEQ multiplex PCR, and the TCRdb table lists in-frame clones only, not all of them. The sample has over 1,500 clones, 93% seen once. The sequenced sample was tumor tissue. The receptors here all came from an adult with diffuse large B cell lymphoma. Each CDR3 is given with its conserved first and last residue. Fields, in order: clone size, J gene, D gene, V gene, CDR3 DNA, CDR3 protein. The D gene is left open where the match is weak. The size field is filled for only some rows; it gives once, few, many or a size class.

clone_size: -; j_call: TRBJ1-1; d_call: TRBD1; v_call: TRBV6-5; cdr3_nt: TGTGCCAGCACCCTACACAGGGGTGCTGAAGCTTTCTTT; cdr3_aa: CASTLHRGAEAFF
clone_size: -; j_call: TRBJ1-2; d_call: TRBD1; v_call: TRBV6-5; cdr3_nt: TGTGCCAGCAGTTACTCAAACACAGGGGATGGCTACACCTTC; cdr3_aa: CASSYSNTGDGYTF
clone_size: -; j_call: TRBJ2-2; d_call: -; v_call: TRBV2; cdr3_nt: TGTGCCAACGGTCCCCCGCAGAGGGCCGGGGAGCTGTTTTTT; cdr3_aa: CANGPPQRAGELFF
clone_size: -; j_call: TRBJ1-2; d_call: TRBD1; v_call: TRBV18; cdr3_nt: TGTGCCAGCTCACCACCTCAGACAGGGATCGCCTATGGCTACACCTTC; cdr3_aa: CASSPPQTGIAYGYTF
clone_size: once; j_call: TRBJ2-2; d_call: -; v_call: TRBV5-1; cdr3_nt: TGCGCCAGCCGCGGGGCCGTGAACGGGGAGCTGTTTTTT; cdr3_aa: CASRGAVNGELFF
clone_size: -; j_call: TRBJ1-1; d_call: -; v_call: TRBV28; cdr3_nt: TGTGCCAGCAGTCCACGGTTCCGTCTTGGTGAAGCTTTCTTT; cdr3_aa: CASSPRFRLGEAFF
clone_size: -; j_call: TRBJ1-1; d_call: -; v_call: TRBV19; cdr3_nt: TGTGCCAGTAGTTCCAGTGTGAACACTGAAGCTTTCTTT; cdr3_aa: CASSSSVNTEAFF
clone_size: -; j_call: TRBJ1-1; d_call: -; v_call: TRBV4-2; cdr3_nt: TGTGCCAGCAGCCGGGCCGGACAGACCATGAACACTGAAGCTTTCTTT; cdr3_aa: CASSRAGQTMNTEAFF
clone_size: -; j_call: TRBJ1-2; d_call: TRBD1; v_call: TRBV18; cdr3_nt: TGTGCCAGCTCACCACAGACCCGGGACAGAGTGAGAGGCTACACCTTC; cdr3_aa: CASSPQTRDRVRGYTF
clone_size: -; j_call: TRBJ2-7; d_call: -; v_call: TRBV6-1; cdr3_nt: TGTGCCAGCAGTGAAGCGCTCCCCCCCTATGGCGAGCAGTACTTC; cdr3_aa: CASSEALPPYGEQYF
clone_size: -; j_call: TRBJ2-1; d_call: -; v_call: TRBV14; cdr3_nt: TGTGCCAGCAGCCACTTTAATGAGCAGTTCTTC; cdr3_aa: CASSHFNEQFF
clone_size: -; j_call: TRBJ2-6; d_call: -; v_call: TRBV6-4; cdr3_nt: TGTGCCAGCAGTAACGTACGCTCACAACGACAAAGTCGGGCCAACGTCCTGACTTTC; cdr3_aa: CASSNVRSQRQSRANVLTF
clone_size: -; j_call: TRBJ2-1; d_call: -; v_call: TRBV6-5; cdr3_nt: TGTGCCAGCAGTTATGGGACAGAGCAGTTCTTC; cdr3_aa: CASSYGTEQFF
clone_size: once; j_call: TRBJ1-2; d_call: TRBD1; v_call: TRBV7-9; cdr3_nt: TGTGCCAGCAGTTGGGACAGGAGCGATGGCTACACCTTC; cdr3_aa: CASSWDRSDGYTF
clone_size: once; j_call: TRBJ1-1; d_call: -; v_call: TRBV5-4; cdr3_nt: TGTGCCAGCAGCCCGGGGACAACGGGGAACACTGAAGCTTTCTTT; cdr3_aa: CASSPGTTGNTEAFF
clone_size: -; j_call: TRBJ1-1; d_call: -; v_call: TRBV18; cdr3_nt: TGTGCCAGCTCACCATTTGGGGAGCTCTCTGAAGCTTTCTTT; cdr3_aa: CASSPFGELSEAFF
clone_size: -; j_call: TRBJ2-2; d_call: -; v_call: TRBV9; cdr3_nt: TGTGCCAGCAGCCCCGGAGTCGAGCTGTTTTTT; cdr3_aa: CASSPGVELFF
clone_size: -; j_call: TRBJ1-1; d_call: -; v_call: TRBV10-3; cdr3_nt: TGTGCCATCAGTCCCCGAATTGTTGCGAGCGCTGAAGCTTTCTTT; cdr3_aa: CAISPRIVASAEAFF
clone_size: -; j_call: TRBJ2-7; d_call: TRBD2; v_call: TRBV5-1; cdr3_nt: TGCGCCAGCAGCATTCGACTAGCCGAATCCTACGAGCAGTACTTC; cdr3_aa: CASSIRLAESYEQYF
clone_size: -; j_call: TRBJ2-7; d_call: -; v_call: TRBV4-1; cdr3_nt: TGCGCCAGCAGCCAAGTCGTTAGGGGGTCCTACGAGCAGTACTTC; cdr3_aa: CASSQVVRGSYEQYF
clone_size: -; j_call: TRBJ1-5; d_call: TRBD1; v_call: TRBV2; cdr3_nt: TGTGCCAGCAGCCGGGACAGCGGTAATCAGCCCCAGCATTTT; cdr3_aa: CASSRDSGNQPQHF
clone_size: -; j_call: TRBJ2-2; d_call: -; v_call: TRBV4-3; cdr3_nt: TGCGCCAGCAGCCTCCCCAAAGACACCGTCACCGGGGAGCTGTTTTTT; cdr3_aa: CASSLPKDTVTGELFF
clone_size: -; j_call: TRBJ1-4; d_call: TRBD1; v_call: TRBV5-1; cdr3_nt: TGCGCCAGCAGCTTCGACAGGGAAGGTGAAAAACTGTTTTTT; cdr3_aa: CASSFDREGEKLFF
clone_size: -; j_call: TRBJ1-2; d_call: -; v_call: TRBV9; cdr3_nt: TGTGCCAGCAGCGTAGATGACGGGAATAACTATGGCTACACCTTC; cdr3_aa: CASSVDDGNNYGYTF
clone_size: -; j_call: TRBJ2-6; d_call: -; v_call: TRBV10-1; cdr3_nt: TGCGCCACCAGTTCGAAAGACTCCAATCCTGGGGCCAACGTCCTGACTTTC; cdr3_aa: CATSSKDSNPGANVLTF
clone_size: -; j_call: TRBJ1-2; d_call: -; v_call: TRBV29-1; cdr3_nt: TGCAGCGTTGAAGATAGGGGGAATGGCTACACCTTC; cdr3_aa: CSVEDRGNGYTF
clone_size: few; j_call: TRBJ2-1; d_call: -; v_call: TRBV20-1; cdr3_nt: TGCAGTGCTAGCTCCAATGAGCAGTTCTTC; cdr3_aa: CSASSNEQFF
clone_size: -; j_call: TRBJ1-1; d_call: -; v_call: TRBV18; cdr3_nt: TGTGCCAGCTCACCACAGACAGGTACTGAAGCTTTCTTT; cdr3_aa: CASSPQTGTEAFF
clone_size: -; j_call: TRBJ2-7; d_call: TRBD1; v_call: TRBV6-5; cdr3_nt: TGTGCCAGCAGACGACAGGGGGGCAACGAGCAGTACTTC; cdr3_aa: CASRRQGGNEQYF